This T cell receptor beta chain was sequenced during a study of OX40 agonist ivuxolimab in advanced cancers. About this clone: What it recognizes is unknown.

Profiling relied on immunoSEQ multiplex PCR, and the TCRdb table lists in-frame clones only, not all of them. The sample gives fewer than 40,000 clones, roughly nine tenths of which show up once; 0.9% to 0.95% is in the top ten. Regarding the study as a whole: At 0.1 to 3.0 mg/kg, CD4+ and CD8+ blood T cells expanded clonally by week 6.

This TCR was sampled from an adult with an advanced solid tumor such as melanoma, head and neck, liver or kidney cancer. The sample in question was CD4+ or CD8+ T cells sorted from blood, obtained in a trial of the OX40 agonist ivuxolimab.

The CDR3 region is CASSLLNEQFF. CDR3 coding DNA: TGTGCCAGCAGCTTGCTCAATGAGCAGTTCTTC. The chain joins TRBV11-2 to TRBJ2-1; D call uncertain. Trimming pared 3 bases from V and 6 bases from J, leaving 3 bases between. Germline CDR1 is SGHAT and CDR2 is FQNNGV. The CDR3 is 11 residues long.